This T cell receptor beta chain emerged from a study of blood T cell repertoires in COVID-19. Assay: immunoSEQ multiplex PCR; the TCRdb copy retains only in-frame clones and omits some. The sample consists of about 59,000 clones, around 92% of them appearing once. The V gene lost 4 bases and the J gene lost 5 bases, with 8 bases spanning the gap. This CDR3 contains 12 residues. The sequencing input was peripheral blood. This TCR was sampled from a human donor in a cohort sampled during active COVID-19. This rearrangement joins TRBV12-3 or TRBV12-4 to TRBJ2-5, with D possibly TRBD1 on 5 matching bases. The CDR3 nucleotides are TGTGCCAGCAGTTCAGGGCGGGAGACCCAGTACTTC. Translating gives CASSSGRETQYF.